Following are 22 T cell receptor beta chains from one sample sequenced in a study of CD8 T cells in ankylosing spondylitis. Study-wide findings and caveats: A TCR beta motif of about eight highly homologous variants seemed to mark ankylosing spondylitis blood.

TCRdb processed the 5' RACE reads anew with MiXCR; each CDR3 protein has one entry. The table shows about 340,000 distinct CDR3 sequences, with roughly 8% occurring only once. What these receptors recognize is not known. The sequencing sample was made of blood, either unsorted or a sorted T cell fraction (not recorded which). The receptors here all came from a male donor with ankylosing spondylitis.

This clonotype was detected only a few times. The V call is TRBV5-1, the J call TRBJ1-6; 11 bases line up with TRBD1. The V gene end was trimmed by 3 bases and the J gene end by 8 bases; junction bases not matched to a gene: 7. Germline CDR1 is SGHRS and CDR2 is YFSETQ. The CDR3 contains 16 residues. Here the CDR3 reads CASSSRTGGKDSPLHF. The CDR3, as DNA: TGCGCCAGCAGCTCCCGGACAGGGGGCAAGGATTCACCCCTCCACTTT.

This clonotype has a count of ten or more. The chain carries TRBV29-1 and TRBJ2-5; D may be TRBD2 (5 bases). Trimming shortened V by 7 bases and J by 5 bases, and 11 bases separated the two germline ends. CDR1 and CDR2 from the germline V gene are SQVTM and ANQGSEA. The CDR3 extends over 11 amino acids. The CDR3 region has the DNA TGCAGCGGGGCGTCTAGCGAGACCCAGTACTTC. Its protein is CSGASSETQYF.

There are many counts of this clonotype. The rearrangement uses TRBV7-2 and TRBJ2-2, with D hard to call. CDR1 SGHTA and CDR2 FQGNSA come from the germline V gene. Trimming shortened V by 2 bases and J by 9 bases, and 10 bases separated the two germline ends. The CDR3 has 13 residues. The CDR3 loop reads CASSLLGFRELFF. In nucleotides, the CDR3 is TGTGCCAGCAGCTTATTGGGATTCCGGGAGCTGTTTTTT.

V is TRBV6-5 and J is TRBJ2-5; 13 bases line up with TRBD2. The ends lost 2 bases at V and 2 bases at J; junction bases unmatched: 11. Germline V gene sequence: CDR1 MNHEY, CDR2 SVGAGI. CDR3 length equals 19 residues. As DNA, the CDR3 is TGTGCCAGCAGTTACACCCGTCAGACTAGCGGGAGGTTACAAGAGACCCAGTACTTC. Translation gives CASSYTRQTSGRLQETQYF.

This clonotype came up a few times. The rearrangement links TRBV18 to TRBJ1-1; 7 bases map to TRBD1. This CDR3 is built from 13 residues. The V gene end was trimmed by 2 bases and the J gene end by 3 bases; junction bases not matched to a gene: 0. The V gene's germline CDR1 is KGHSH and CDR2 LQKENI. As DNA, the CDR3 is TGTGCCAGCTCACCAACAGGGGACACTGAAGCTTTCTTT. Its translation is CASSPTGDTEAFF.

This clonotype was seen only a few times. DNA for the CDR3: TGTGCCAGCAGGCTAGACGCGAACACCGGGGAGCTGTTTTTT. Protein product: CASRLDANTGELFF. V usage is TRBV2 and J usage is TRBJ2-2; D is uncertain. The CDR3 consists of 14 residues. Trimming shortened V by 6 bases and J by 0 bases, and 8 bases separated the two germline ends. Germline CDR1 and CDR2: SNHLY and FYNNEI.

This clonotype was seen only a few times. V usage is TRBV11-3 and J usage is TRBJ2-3, with D maybe TRBD2 (5 bases). The germline V gene has CDR1 SGHNT and CDR2 YENEEA. V dropped 1 base and J dropped 5 bases, with 10 bases sitting between them. The CDR3 runs 14 residues. The CDR3 spells CASSLGRFGDTQYF. The CDR3 DNA reads as TGTGCCAGCAGCTTAGGGAGGTTCGGAGATACGCAGTATTTT.

Many counts were recorded for this clonotype. The rearrangement links TRBV6-1 to TRBJ2-1; D is unclear. V lost 5 bases and J 0 bases, leaving 17 bases between the germline ends. This CDR3 contains 17 residues. Germline CDR1 is MNHNS and CDR2 is SASEGT. The CDR3 coding sequence is TGTGCCAGCAGTCGCCCTTCTCATGGGTTCTCCTACAATGAGCAGTTCTTC. Amino acid sequence: CASSRPSHGFSYNEQFF.

This clonotype was detected a few times. The rearrangement links TRBV12-3 or TRBV12-4 to TRBJ2-7; 8 positions match TRBD1. With V trimmed by 6 bases and J by 4 bases, 8 bases remained unmatched. The CDR3 contains 14 residues. The CDR3 DNA reads as TGTGCCAGCAGCCCCGGTAGGACAGGGTACGAGCAGTACTTC. Its translation is CASSPGRTGYEQYF.

Relative to its sample, this clonotype is medium-sized (0.01 to 0.1%). The chain carries TRBV7-9 and TRBJ2-1; D is ambiguous. Germline V lookup: CDR1 SEHNR, CDR2 FQNEAQ (reference sequence). CDR3 size: 14 residues. Deletions cut 2 bases from V and 5 bases from J, with 10 bases between. The CDR3 DNA reads TGTGCCAGCAGCTTACTCCAGTCCCACAATGAGCAGTTCTTC. The encoded protein is CASSLLQSHNEQFF.

In its sample, this clonotype was seen many times. The chain links TRBV3-1 to TRBJ2-7, with D tentatively TRBD1 (6 bases). Trimming removed 3 bases at V and 3 bases at J, with 15 bases between. This CDR3 has 15 amino acids. Germline V gene data show CDR1 as LGHDT and CDR2 as YNNKEL (reference sequence). Here the CDR3 DNA reads TGTGCCAGCAGCCAGGGACATACGACCGGCTACGAGCAGTACTTC. Translating it yields CASSQGHTTGYEQYF.

This clonotype occurred many times. The chain is built from TRBV27 and TRBJ2-7; D remains unclear. The germline V and J ends were trimmed by 6 bases and 3 bases, with 18 bases remaining between them. The CDR3 has 15 amino acids. Germline assignment: CDR1 MNHEY and CDR2 SMNVEV (reference sequence). The CDR3 DNA reads TGTGCCAGCAGGAGGCAGCGAGATCCCCGCTACGAGCAGTACTTC. Its translation: CASRRQRDPRYEQYF.

The chain is built from TRBV7-2 and TRBJ2-7; D remains unclear. From germline, CDR1 is SGHTA and CDR2 FQGNSA. V gave up 1 base and J gave up 2 bases, with 9 bases separating them. The CDR3 consists of 14 residues. Here the CDR3 reads CASSLVTIPYEQYF. The DNA for the CDR3 is TGTGCCAGCAGCTTAGTAACGATCCCCTACGAGCAGTACTTC.

In this sample, this clonotype turned up a few times. The chain employs TRBV7-9 and TRBJ2-1; D remains unclear. CDR1 and CDR2 from the germline V gene are SEHNR and FQNEAQ (reference sequence). Trimming took off 7 bases at V and 5 bases at J, with 12 bases between the two ends. The CDR3 is made up of 13 amino acids. CDR3 in amino acids: CASNKIRNNEQFF. CDR3 in DNA: TGTGCCAGCAACAAGATCAGAAACAATGAGCAGTTCTTC.

This clonotype was picked up a small number of times. The chain employs TRBV7-2 and TRBJ2-1, with 7 nucleotides matching TRBD2. Germline V gene sequence: CDR1 SGHTA, CDR2 FQGNSA. The CDR3 totals 12 residues. Losses at the gene ends were 4 bases for V and 13 bases for J; bases not matched to a gene: 7. The CDR3 reads CASSSTSDSQFF. The CDR3 DNA is TGTGCCAGCAGCTCCACTAGCGACTCACAGTTCTTC.

This chain joins TRBV10-3 and TRBJ2-1, with 7 bases identical to TRBD2. Trimming removed 3 bases from V and 4 bases from J; junction bases left unmatched: 6. Germline V CDR1 and CDR2: ENHRY, SYGVKD. The CDR3 totals 15 residues. The CDR3 protein is CAISDIAGVYNEQFF. CDR3 in DNA: TGTGCCATCAGTGATATTGCGGGAGTGTACAATGAGCAGTTCTTC.

The V gene is TRBV5-1, the J gene TRBJ2-5; no firm D call. Germline-derived CDR1 and CDR2 are SGHRS and YFSETQ. This CDR3 is 14 amino acids long. V lost 5 bases, J lost 5 bases, and 16 bases lay in between. For the CDR3, the DNA is TGCGCCAGCAGTCAGTTAGCCTCGGAGGAGACCCAGTACTTC. This translates into CASSQLASEETQYF.

This clonotype was counted many times. The J gene is TRBJ2-7, the V gene TRBV29-1; TRBD2 agrees at 11 bases. The germline V gene has CDR1 SQVTM and CDR2 ANQGSEA. The CDR3 sequence is 15 residues long. Germline trimming cut 6 bases from V and 1 base from J; bases unmatched to any gene: 8. This chain's CDR3 is CSVIWTSGFSYEQYF. The CDR3 coding sequence is TGCAGCGTGATTTGGACTAGCGGGTTTTCCTACGAGCAGTACTTC.

In its sample, this clonotype was seen a few times. This chain uses TRBV4-1 with TRBJ2-7; 11 bases map to TRBD2. The CDR3 has 15 residues. With V trimmed by 6 bases and J by 2 bases, 6 bases remained unmatched. The germline gives CDR1 MGHRA, CDR2 YSYEKL. CDR3 sequence: CASRYRLAGTYEQYF. The CDR3, as DNA: TGCGCCAGCAGATACCGACTAGCGGGAACCTACGAGCAGTACTTC.

The chain carries TRBV3-1 and TRBJ2-1; D may correspond to TRBD1 or TRBD2 (5 bases each). Trimming pared 0 bases from V and 4 bases from J, leaving 10 bases between. Germline CDR1 and CDR2: LGHDT and YNNKEL (reference sequence). The CDR3 contains 15 residues. CDR3: CASSQDPGPYNEQFF. DNA for the CDR3: TGTGCCAGCAGCCAAGACCCGGGACCTTACAATGAGCAGTTCTTC.

The V gene is TRBV20-1, the J gene TRBJ2-1; D is unresolved. The CDR3 spans 12 residues. The germline V gene encodes CDR1 DFQATT and CDR2 SNEGSKA (reference sequence). Trimming removed 1 base at V and 7 bases at J, with 8 bases between. The CDR3 DNA reads as TGCAGTGCTAGAGTGGGATGGAATGAGCAGTTCTTC. Protein product: CSARVGWNEQFF.

The gene calls are TRBV18 and TRBJ2-7, with D possibly TRBD2 on 6 matching bases. V was trimmed by 3 bases and J by 0 bases, leaving 15 bases between them. Germline CDR1 is KGHSH and CDR2 is LQKENI. The CDR3 totals 16 residues. CDR3 amino acids: CASSPGGGAFSYEQYF. The CDR3 DNA reads as TGTGCCAGCTCACCGGGGGGTGGGGCCTTCTCCTACGAGCAGTACTTC.